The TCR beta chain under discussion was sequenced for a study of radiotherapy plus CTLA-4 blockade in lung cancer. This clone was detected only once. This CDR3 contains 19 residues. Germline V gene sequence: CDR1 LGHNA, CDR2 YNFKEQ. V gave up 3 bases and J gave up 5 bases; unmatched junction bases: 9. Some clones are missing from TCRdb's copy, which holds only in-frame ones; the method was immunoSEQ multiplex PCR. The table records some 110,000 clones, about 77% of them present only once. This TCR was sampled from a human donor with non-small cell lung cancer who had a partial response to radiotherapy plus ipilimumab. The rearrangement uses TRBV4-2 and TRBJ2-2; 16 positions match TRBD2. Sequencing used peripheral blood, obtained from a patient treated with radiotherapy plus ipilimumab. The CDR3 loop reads CASSHPPGTSGRGTGELFF. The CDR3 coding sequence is TGTGCCAGCAGCCACCCCCCCGGGACTAGCGGGAGGGGTACCGGGGAGCTGTTTTTT.